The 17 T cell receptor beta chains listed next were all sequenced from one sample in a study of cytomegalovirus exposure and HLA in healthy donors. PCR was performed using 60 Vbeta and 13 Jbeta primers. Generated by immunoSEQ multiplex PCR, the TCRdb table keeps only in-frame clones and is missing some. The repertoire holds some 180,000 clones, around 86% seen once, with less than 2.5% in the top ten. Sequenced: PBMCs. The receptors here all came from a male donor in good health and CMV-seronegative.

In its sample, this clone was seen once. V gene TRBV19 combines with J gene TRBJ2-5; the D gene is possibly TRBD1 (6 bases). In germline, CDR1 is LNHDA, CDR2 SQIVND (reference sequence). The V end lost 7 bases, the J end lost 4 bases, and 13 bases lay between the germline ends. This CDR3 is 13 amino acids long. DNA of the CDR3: TGTGCCAGTAACAGGGTGGAAGGAGAGACCCAGTACTTC. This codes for CASNRVEGETQYF.

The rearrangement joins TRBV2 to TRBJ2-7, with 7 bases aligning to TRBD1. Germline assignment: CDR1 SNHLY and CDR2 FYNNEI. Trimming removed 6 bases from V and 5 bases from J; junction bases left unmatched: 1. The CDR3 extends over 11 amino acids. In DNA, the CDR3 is TGTGCCAGCAGAACAGGGGACGAGCAGTACTTC. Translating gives CASRTGDEQYF. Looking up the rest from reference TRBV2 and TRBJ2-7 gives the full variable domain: EPEVTQTPSHQVTQMGQEVILRCVPISNHLYFYWYRQILGQKVEFLVSFYNNEISEKSEIFDDQFSVERPDGSNFTLKIRSTKLEDSAMYFCASRTGDEQYFGPGTRLTVT.

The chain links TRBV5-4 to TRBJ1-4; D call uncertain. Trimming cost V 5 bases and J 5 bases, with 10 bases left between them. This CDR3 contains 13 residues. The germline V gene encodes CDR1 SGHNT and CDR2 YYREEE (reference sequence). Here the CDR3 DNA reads TGTGCCAGCAGGGGAGCGGTAAATGAAAAACTGTTTTTT. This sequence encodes CASRGAVNEKLFF.

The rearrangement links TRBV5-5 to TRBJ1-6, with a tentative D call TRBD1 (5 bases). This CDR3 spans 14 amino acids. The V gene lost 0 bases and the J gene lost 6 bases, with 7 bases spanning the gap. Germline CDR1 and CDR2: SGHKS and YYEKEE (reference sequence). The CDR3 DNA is TGTGCCAGCAGCTTGGGGGGCTTTAATTCACCCCTCCACTTT. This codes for CASSLGGFNSPLHF.

CDR3: CASARTGGWTEAFF. Here the CDR3 DNA reads TGTGCTAGTGCCCGGACAGGGGGTTGGACTGAAGCTTTCTTT. The chain joins TRBV12-5 to TRBJ1-1; 10 bases are shared with TRBD1. V was pared by 7 bases and J by 5 bases, with 7 bases of the junction left unmatched. CDR1 LGHNT and CDR2 FRNRAP come from the germline V gene. The CDR3 is 14 amino acids.

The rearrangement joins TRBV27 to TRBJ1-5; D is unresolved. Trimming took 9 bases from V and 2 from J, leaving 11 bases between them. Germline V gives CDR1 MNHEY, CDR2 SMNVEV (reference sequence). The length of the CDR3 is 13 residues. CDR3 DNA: TGTGCCAGTAAGAAACAAGGCAATCAGCCCCAGCATTTT. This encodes CASKKQGNQPQHF.

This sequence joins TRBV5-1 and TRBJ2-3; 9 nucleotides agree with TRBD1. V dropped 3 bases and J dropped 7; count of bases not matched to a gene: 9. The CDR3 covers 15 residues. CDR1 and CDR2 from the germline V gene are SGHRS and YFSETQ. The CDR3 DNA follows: TGCGCCAGCAGCTCATCGGGACAGGGAGCGAATACGCAGTATTTT. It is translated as CASSSSGQGANTQYF.

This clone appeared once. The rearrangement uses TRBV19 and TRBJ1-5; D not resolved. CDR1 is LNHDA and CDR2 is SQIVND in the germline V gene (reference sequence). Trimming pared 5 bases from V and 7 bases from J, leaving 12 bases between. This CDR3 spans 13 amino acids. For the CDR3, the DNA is TGTGCCAGTAGTGCACGGACTGAGCAGCCCCAGCATTTT. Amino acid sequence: CASSARTEQPQHF.

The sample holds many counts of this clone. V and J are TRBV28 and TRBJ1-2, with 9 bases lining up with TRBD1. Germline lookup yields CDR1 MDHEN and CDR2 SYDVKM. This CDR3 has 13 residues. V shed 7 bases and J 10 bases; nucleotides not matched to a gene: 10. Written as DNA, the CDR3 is TGTGCCAGCACTCCTGGGACAGGGCGTAACTACACCTTC. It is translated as CASTPGTGRNYTF.

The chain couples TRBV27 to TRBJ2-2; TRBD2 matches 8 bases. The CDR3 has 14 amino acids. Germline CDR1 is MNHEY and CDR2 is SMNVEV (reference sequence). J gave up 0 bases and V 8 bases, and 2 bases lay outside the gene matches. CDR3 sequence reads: CASQGLANTGELFF. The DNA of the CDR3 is TGTGCCAGCCAGGGACTAGCGAACACCGGGGAGCTGTTTTTT.

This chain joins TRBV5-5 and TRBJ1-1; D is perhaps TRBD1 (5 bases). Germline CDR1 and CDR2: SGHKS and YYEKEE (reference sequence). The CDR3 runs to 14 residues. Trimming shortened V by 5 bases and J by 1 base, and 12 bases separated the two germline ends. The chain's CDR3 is CASRPTGQNTEAFF. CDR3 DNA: TGTGCCAGCAGACCCACAGGCCAGAACACTGAAGCTTTCTTT.

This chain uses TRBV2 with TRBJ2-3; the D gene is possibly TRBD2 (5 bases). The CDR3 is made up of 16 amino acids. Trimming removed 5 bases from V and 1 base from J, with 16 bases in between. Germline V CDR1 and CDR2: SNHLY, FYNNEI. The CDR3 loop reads CASSKRPSGGTDTQYF. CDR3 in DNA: TGTGCCAGCAGTAAACGCCCGAGCGGAGGCACAGATACGCAGTATTTT. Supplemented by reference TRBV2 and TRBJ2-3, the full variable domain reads EPEVTQTPSHQVTQMGQEVILRCVPISNHLYFYWYRQILGQKVEFLVSFYNNEISEKSEIFDDQFSVERPDGSNFTLKIRSTKLEDSAMYFCASSKRPSGGTDTQYFGPGTRLTVL.

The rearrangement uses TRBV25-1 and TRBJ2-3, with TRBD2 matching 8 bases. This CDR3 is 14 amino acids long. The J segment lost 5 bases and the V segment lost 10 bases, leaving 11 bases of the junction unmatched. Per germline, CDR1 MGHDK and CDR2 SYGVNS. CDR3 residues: CATRAGGRIDTQYF. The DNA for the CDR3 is TGTGCCACCCGGGCGGGGGGCAGAATAGATACGCAGTATTTT.

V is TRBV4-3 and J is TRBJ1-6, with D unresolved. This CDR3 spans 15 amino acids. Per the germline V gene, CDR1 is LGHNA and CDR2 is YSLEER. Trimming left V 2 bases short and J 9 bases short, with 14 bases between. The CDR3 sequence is CASSQTGLVGSPLHF. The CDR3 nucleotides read TGCGCCAGCAGCCAAACTGGCCTAGTCGGTTCACCCCTCCACTTT.

The CDR3 DNA reads as TGTGCTAGTGGTTTTGGCCCCACAGATACGCAGTATTTT. Translating gives CASGFGPTDTQYF. This chain joins TRBV12-5 and TRBJ2-3, with D unresolved. The germline V gene has CDR1 LGHNT and CDR2 FRNRAP. The CDR3 runs to 13 residues. V was clipped by 3 bases and J by 2 bases, with 6 bases between them.

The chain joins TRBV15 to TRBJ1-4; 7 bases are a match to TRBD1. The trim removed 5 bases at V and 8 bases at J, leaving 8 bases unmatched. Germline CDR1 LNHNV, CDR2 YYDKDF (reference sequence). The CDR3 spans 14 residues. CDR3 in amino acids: CATSSMKTGEKLFF. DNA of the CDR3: TGTGCCACCAGCTCAATGAAGACAGGGGAAAAACTGTTTTTT.

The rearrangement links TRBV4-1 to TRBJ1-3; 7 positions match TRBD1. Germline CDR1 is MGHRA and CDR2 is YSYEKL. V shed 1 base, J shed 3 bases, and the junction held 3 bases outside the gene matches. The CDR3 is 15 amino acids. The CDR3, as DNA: TGCGCCAGCAGCCAAGGCAGGGGGTTTGGAAACACCATATATTTT. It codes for CASSQGRGFGNTIYF.